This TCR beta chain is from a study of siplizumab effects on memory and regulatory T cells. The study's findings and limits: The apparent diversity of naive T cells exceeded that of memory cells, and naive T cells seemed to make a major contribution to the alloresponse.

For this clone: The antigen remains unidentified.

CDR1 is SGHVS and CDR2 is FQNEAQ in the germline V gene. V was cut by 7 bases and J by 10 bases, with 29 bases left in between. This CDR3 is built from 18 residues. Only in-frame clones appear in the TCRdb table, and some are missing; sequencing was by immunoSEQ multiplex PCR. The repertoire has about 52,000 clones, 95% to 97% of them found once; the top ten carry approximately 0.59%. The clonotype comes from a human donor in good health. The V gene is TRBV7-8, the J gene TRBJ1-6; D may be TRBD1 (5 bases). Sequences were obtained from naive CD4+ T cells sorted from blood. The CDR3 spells CASTQMGEKGIHGSPLHF. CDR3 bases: TGTGCCAGCACACAGATGGGGGAAAAAGGGATACATGGATCACCCCTCCACTTT.